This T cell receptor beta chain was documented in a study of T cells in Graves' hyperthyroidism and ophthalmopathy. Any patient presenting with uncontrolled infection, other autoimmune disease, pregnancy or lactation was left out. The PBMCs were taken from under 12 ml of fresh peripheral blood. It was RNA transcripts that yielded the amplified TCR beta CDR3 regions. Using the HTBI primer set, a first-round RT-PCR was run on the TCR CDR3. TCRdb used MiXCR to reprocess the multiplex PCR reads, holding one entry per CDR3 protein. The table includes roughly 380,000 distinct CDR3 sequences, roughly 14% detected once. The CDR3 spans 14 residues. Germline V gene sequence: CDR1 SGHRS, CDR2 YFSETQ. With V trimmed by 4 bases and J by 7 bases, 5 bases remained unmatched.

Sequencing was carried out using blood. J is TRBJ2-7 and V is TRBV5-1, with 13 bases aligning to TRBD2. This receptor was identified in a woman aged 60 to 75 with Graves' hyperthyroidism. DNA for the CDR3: TGCGCCAGCAGCGCGGGGACTAGCGGGACGGAGCAGTACTTC. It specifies CASSAGTSGTEQYF.